This entry lists 9 T cell receptor beta chains sequenced from one sample in a study of T-cell reconstitution after alpha-beta-depleted transplantation in children. Unique molecular identifiers were built into the TCRbeta library. One entry per CDR3 protein results from TCRdb running MiXCR on the PCR reads. The sample includes more than 150,000 distinct CDR3 sequences, 6.5% to 7.5% of them seen just once. Source: PBMCs from the stem cell graft donor, taken from the stem cell graft. These receptors originate from a human donor who donated a stem cell graft to a child with Wiskott-Aldrich syndrome.

This clonotype was seen ten or more times. The V call is TRBV6-1, the J call TRBJ2-7; the D is unclear. V gave up 0 bases and J gave up 4 bases, with 16 bases separating them. The CDR3 is made up of 16 amino acids. Germline V gene lookup returns CDR1 MNHNS and CDR2 SASEGT. CDR3 in DNA: TGTGCCAGCAGTGAAGCCTCGCGTGGCCTAGTATACGAGCAGTACTTC. Translated: CASSEASRGLVYEQYF.

The sample holds many counts of this clonotype. V usage is TRBV5-1 and J usage is TRBJ2-2, with a possible D match to TRBD2 (6 bases). This CDR3 has 14 amino acids. The germline gives CDR1 SGHRS, CDR2 YFSETQ. The V end lost 5 bases, the J end lost 3 bases, and 11 bases lay between the germline ends. The CDR3 protein is CASRGEADTGELFF. For the CDR3, the DNA is TGCGCCAGCAGGGGGGAGGCGGACACCGGGGAGCTGTTTTTT.

This clonotype was observed at least ten times. V usage is TRBV12-3 or TRBV12-4 and J usage is TRBJ2-1; 7 bases agree with TRBD2. The length of the CDR3 is 14 residues. The junction had 5 bases not matched to a gene; V was cut back by 4 bases and J by 5 bases. The CDR3 reads CASSWGGSNNEQFF. For the CDR3, the DNA is TGTGCCAGCAGTTGGGGGGGAAGTAACAATGAGCAGTTCTTC.

This clonotype occurred many times. The J gene is TRBJ1-3, the V gene TRBV20-1, with a possible D match to TRBD1 (5 bases). The CDR3 length is 14 residues. Trimming took off 4 bases at V and 0 bases at J, with 10 bases between the two ends. The germline V gene encodes CDR1 DFQATT and CDR2 SNEGSKA (reference sequence). The chain's CDR3 is CSAKGPNSGNTIYF. CDR3 nucleotides: TGCAGTGCTAAGGGACCGAACTCTGGAAACACCATATATTTT.

This clonotype came up a few times. The gene calls are TRBV24-1 and TRBJ2-1; 13 nucleotides match TRBD2. The CDR3 is 17 residues long. The junction had 10 bases not matched to a gene; V was cut back by 5 bases and J by 7 bases. Looked up from germline, CDR1 is KGHDR and CDR2 is SFDVKD. The CDR3 loop is CATSGLRTSGRGNEQFF. For the CDR3, the DNA is TGTGCCACCAGTGGCCTCCGGACTAGCGGGAGAGGGAATGAGCAGTTCTTC.

This clonotype was recorded at least ten times. This chain connects TRBV5-1 to TRBJ2-2; no definite D call. V lost 4 bases, J lost 0 bases, and 13 bases lay in between. CDR3 size: 16 residues. The germline V gene has CDR1 SGHRS and CDR2 YFSETQ. CDR3 in DNA: TGCGCCAGCAGCAATGACGGCCTGTCGAACACCGGGGAGCTGTTTTTT. Amino acid sequence: CASSNDGLSNTGELFF.

DNA for the CDR3: TGTGCCAGCAGCCACGGACTAGCGGACACCGGGGAGCTGTTTTTT. Encoded protein: CASSHGLADTGELFF. The chain joins TRBV3-1 to TRBJ2-2; 10 positions agree with TRBD2. CDR1 and CDR2 from the germline V gene are LGHDT and YNNKEL (reference sequence). Trimming at V came to 3 bases and at J to 3 bases, leaving 1 base not matched to a gene. The CDR3 runs to 15 residues. Combining the CDR3 with reference TRBV3-1 and TRBJ2-2 gives the whole variable domain DTAVSQTPKYLVTQMGNDKSIKCEQNLGHDTMYWYKQDSKKFLKIMFSYNNKELIINETVPNRFSPKSPDKAHLNLHINSLELGDSAVYFCASSHGLADTGELFFGEGSRLTVL.

This clonotype was found many times. V is TRBV20-1 and J is TRBJ1-2, with 12 bases lining up with TRBD1. CDR1 is DFQATT and CDR2 is SNEGSKA in the germline V gene (reference sequence). V shed 5 bases, J shed 4 bases, and the junction held 2 bases outside the gene matches. The CDR3 covers 13 residues. DNA for the CDR3: TGCAGTGCTGGGACAGGGGGCAGCTATGGCTACACCTTC. Amino acids: CSAGTGGSYGYTF.

The chain recombines TRBV21-1 with TRBJ1-1; the table's D gene call, TRBD1, was not cross checked with the DNA. TRBV21-1 is a known pseudogene. CDR3 length equals 12 residues. As DNA, the CDR3 is TGTGCCAGCACCCTCGGGGGGCTTGGAGCTTTCTTT. It codes for CASTLGGLGAFF.